This is a list of T cell receptor beta chains from one sample in a study of OX40 agonist ivuxolimab in advanced cancers. Measured with immunoSEQ multiplex PCR; TCRdb has only the in-frame clones, and not every one. This table has 56,000 or so clones, approximately 80% appearing once. This specimen was CD4+ or CD8+ T cells sorted from blood, taken in a trial of the OX40 agonist ivuxolimab. Receptor source: an adult with an advanced solid tumor such as melanoma, head and neck, liver or kidney cancer. The CDR3 runs from the conserved cysteine through the conserved F or W. The D gene is left open where the match is weak. Not all rows give a size; the values are once, few, many and, for expanded clones, a class.

d_call j_call v_call clone_size cdr3_nt cdr3_aa
NA TRBJ2-3 TRBV6-4 NA TGTGCCAGCAGTCCGGGTGGGCGGGCTACAGATACGCAGTATTTT CASSPGGRATDTQYF
NA TRBJ1-2 TRBV7-9 few TGTGCCAGCAGCTTACCGTACTTC CASSLPYF
NA TRBJ2-5 TRBV28 NA TGTGCCAGCAGTTGGGGCCCGGGTAGCGGCCTGTACCAAGAGACCCAGTACTTC CASSWGPGSGLYQETQYF
TRBD1 TRBJ2-1 TRBV7-9 NA TGTGCCAGCAGCGACAGGGGCAATGAGCAGTTCTTC CASSDRGNEQFF
TRBD2 TRBJ2-3 TRBV7-2 few TGTGCCAGCACCCGGGGAGGGGTTACAGATACGCAGTATTTT CASTRGGVTDTQYF
NA TRBJ2-7 TRBV9 NA TGTGCCAGCATTAAGCAGTACTTC CASIKQYF
TRBD1 TRBJ2-1 TRBV11-2 NA TGTGCCAGCAGTCTAGGCGGGGCCGGGACAGGGGCCTACAATGAGCAGTTCTTC CASSLGGAGTGAYNEQFF
NA TRBJ1-1 TRBV7-2 NA TGTGCCAGCAGCTTAAGTGTCTACACTGAAGCTTTCTTT CASSLSVYTEAFF
TRBD2 TRBJ2-1 TRBV19 NA TGTGCCAGTAGTCCCGAGCGGGAGGGCCGGGGTGAGCAGTTCTTC CASSPEREGRGEQFF
NA TRBJ2-6 TRBV30 NA TGTGCCTGGACCTCTGGGGCCAACGTCCTGACTTTC CAWTSGANVLTF
NA TRBJ1-5 TRBV18 NA TGTGCCAGCTCACCACCAGGTCAGGCCGACAATCAGCCCCAGCATTTT CASSPPGQADNQPQHF
NA TRBJ2-7 TRBV2 few TGTGCCAGCAGCCGGAGTCTAGGGGTAACCGGCTACGAGCAGTACTTC CASSRSLGVTGYEQYF
TRBD2 TRBJ2-2 TRBV9 NA TGTGCCAGCAGCGTCAGGGCTAGCGGGGCGAACACCGGGGAGCTGTTTTTT CASSVRASGANTGELFF
TRBD2 TRBJ2-5 TRBV27 NA TGTGCCAGCAGTGGGACTAGGAACCAAGAGACCCAGTACTTC CASSGTRNQETQYF
NA TRBJ2-1 TRBV7-3 NA TGTGCCAGCAGCCCAGGGGGGGCCTACAATGAGCAGTTCTTC CASSPGGAYNEQFF
NA TRBJ2-7 TRBV18 NA TGTGCCAGCTCACCACCCCAGTCAAACTACGAGCAGTACTTC CASSPPQSNYEQYF
TRBD1 TRBJ1-2 TRBV18 NA TGTGCCAGCTCTCCCCCGGGACAGGGCGCTTCCAGCGGCTACACCTTC CASSPPGQGASSGYTF
TRBD1 TRBJ1-1 TRBV11-1 NA TGTGCCAGCAGCCCCACAGGGGGCGGTCGGGCTTTCTTT CASSPTGGGRAFF
TRBD2 TRBJ2-2 TRBV6-5 NA TGTGCCAGCAGTTCTAGCGGGGGTCTGAACACCGGGGAGCTGTTTTTT CASSSSGGLNTGELFF
NA TRBJ2-7 TRBV11-2 once TGTGCCAGCAGCTTTACAGGAAATGGGGAGCAGTACTTC CASSFTGNGEQYF
NA TRBJ2-7 TRBV2 NA TGTGCCAGCAGTTCCGTAGGAGCGCTGAGCTCCTACGAGCAGTACTTC CASSSVGALSSYEQYF
NA TRBJ1-1 TRBV4-1 few TGCGCCAGCAGCCAAAGCCTGGACACTGAAGCTTTCTTT CASSQSLDTEAFF
TRBD1 TRBJ1-3 TRBV28 NA TGTGCCAGCAGTTCCCTGACAGGGGGCTCTGGAAACACCATATATTTT CASSSLTGGSGNTIYF
TRBD1 TRBJ2-3 TRBV6-5 NA TGTGCCAGCAGCTTAGGGGGACAGAATACGCAGTATTTT CASSLGGQNTQYF